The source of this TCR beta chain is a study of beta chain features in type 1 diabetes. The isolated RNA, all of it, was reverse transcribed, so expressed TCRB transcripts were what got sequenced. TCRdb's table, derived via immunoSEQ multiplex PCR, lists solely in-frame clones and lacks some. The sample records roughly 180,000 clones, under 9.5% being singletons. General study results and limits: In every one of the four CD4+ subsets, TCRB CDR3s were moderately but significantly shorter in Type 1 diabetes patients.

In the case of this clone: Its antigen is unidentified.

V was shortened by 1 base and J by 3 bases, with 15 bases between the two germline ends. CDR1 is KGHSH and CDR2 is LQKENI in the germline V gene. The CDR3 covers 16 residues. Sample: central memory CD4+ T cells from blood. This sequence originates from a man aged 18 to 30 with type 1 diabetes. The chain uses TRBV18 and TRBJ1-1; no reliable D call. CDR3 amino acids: CASSPREAGLDTEAFF. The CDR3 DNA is TGTGCCAGCTCACCACGCGAGGCGGGTTTGGACACTGAAGCTTTCTTT.